This TCR beta chain stems from a study of early stage breast cancer tumors. Whole-study context: Invasive lobular carcinomas made up four of 12 ER+/PR+/HER2- tumors.

In this sample, this clone turned up once. Its antigen is not identified. Study results and caveats: Tumors had roughly 2.6-fold higher T cell density than normal breast.

The CDR3 is made up of 12 amino acids. V dropped 5 bases and J dropped 6 bases, with 11 bases sitting between them. CDR1 and CDR2 (germline): SGHTS, YDEGEE. Produced via immunoSEQ multiplex PCR; TCRdb's table is partial and in-frame only. The profile shows tens of thousands of clones, 80% of them singletons. This receptor was identified in a person aged 55 to 75 with breast cancer. This chain links TRBV5-8 with TRBJ1-2; TRBD1 might be the D (5 bases). The source material was blood. CDR3 in DNA: TGTGCCAGCAGGAAAGGACAAAATGGCTACACCTTC. Protein product: CASRKGQNGYTF.